Listed below are T cell receptor beta chains from one sample, sequenced in a study of long-term antiretroviral therapy in people with HIV. TCRdb keeps only in-frame clones here, not all; method: immunoSEQ multiplex PCR. The table lists tens of thousands of clones, roughly nine tenths of them singletons. This material consisted of unsorted PBMCs, taken about 5 years before starting antiretroviral therapy. These receptors were taken from a man aged 45-65 years with HIV. Each CDR3 is given with its conserved first and last residue. A D gene is named only where the DNA matches it firmly. Expanded clones get a size class; other rows say once, few or many, or leave the size out.

CDR3nt	CDR3aa	abundance	len	j_gene	v_gene	d_gene
TGTGCCAGTGGAGCATATGGAAACACCATATATTTT	CASGAYGNTIYF	-	12	TRBJ1-3	TRBV19	-
TGTGCCAGTAGTATCAGTTTACGGACATCTTCCTACGAGCAGTACTTC	CASSISLRTSSYEQYF	once	16	TRBJ2-7	TRBV19	-
TGCGCCAGCAGTAACTCAGGTCCCGGGACAGGGGGTAATCATGAGCAGTTCTTC	CASSNSGPGTGGNHEQFF	-	18	TRBJ2-1	TRBV4-1	TRBD1
TGTGCCATCAGTGAGTCCAGTGGGGAAAAACTGTTTTTT	CAISESSGEKLFF	once	13	TRBJ1-4	TRBV10-3	-
TGTGCCAGCGCGGACTTAGGTAATGAAAAACTGTTTTTT	CASADLGNEKLFF	-	13	TRBJ1-4	TRBV2	-
TGTGCCAGCAGCGTAGAGAAGGGGGGCCCTTTGAAGCAGTACTTC	CASSVEKGGPLKQYF	-	15	TRBJ2-7	TRBV9	-
TGCGCCAGCAGTCCTGGACTAGAAGGGAGCTACAATGAGCAGTTCTTC	CASSPGLEGSYNEQFF	-	16	TRBJ2-1	TRBV10-1	TRBD2
TGTGCCAGCAGCTTATTCGTATCAGATACGCAGTATTTT	CASSLFVSDTQYF	-	13	TRBJ2-3	TRBV7-8	-
TGCGCCAGCAGCCAATTTGGGGAGCACACTGAAGCTTTCTTT	CASSQFGEHTEAFF	-	14	TRBJ1-1	TRBV4-1	-
TGTGCCAGCAGCTTAGGTGGCGCATTCTACGAGCAGTACTTC	CASSLGGAFYEQYF	-	14	TRBJ2-7	TRBV11-3	-
TGTGCCAGCAGCTTCCATCGATCTGAAGCTTTCTTT	CASSFHRSEAFF	-	12	TRBJ1-1	TRBV7-9	-
TGTGCCAGCAGCTTAGCGGGAGTTGGGGAGACCCAGTACTTC	CASSLAGVGETQYF	-	14	TRBJ2-5	TRBV6-5	TRBD2
TGTGCCAGCAGCGCCGGGCCTATGAACACTGAAGCTTTCTTT	CASSAGPMNTEAFF	few	14	TRBJ1-1	TRBV11-2	-
TGCGCCAGCAGCTCTTTACAGGGGTCCCAAGAGACCCAGTACTTC	CASSSLQGSQETQYF	-	15	TRBJ2-5	TRBV5-1	TRBD1
TGTGCCATCAGACCTGGGGACAGCCTCTCCTACGAGCAGTACTTC	CAIRPGDSLSYEQYF	-	15	TRBJ2-7	TRBV10-3	TRBD1
TGTGCCAGCAGCCAGGCGGGGTGGTCCACCGGGGAGCTGTTTTTT	CASSQAGWSTGELFF	-	15	TRBJ2-2	TRBV14	-
TGTGCCAGCAGCTTGGGGAGGTACCCCTACAATGAGCAGTTCTTC	CASSLGRYPYNEQFF	-	15	TRBJ2-1	TRBV7-9	-
TGTGCCAGCAGCCCCAGAACGACGACAGGAGAAGGCGGCTACACCTTC	CASSPRTTTGEGGYTF	-	16	TRBJ1-2	TRBV7-6	-
TGCAGCGTTGGGGATCGACCCATCTATGGCTACACCTTC	CSVGDRPIYGYTF	once	13	TRBJ1-2	TRBV29-1	-
TGTGCCTGGAGTAATGGCCACGGGGAGACCCAGTACTTC	CAWSNGHGETQYF	-	13	TRBJ2-5	TRBV30	-
TGTGCCAGCAGCCTCAGGGACAGAAATTCACCCCTCCACTTT	CASSLRDRNSPLHF	-	14	TRBJ1-6	TRBV9	TRBD1
TGTGCCAGCAGCCGCGGGACAGCTGGAAACACCATATATTTT	CASSRGTAGNTIYF	-	14	TRBJ1-3	TRBV5-5	TRBD1